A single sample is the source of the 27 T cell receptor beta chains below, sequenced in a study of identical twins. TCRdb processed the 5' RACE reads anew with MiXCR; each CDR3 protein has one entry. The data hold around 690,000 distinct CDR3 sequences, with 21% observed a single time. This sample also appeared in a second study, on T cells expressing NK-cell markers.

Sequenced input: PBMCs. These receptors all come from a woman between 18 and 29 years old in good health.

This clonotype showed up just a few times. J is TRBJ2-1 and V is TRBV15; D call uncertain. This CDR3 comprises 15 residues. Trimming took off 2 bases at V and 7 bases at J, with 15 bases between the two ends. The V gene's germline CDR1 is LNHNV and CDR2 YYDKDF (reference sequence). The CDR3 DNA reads TGTGCCACCAGCAGAACTATGGGTGCTCGAAATGAGCAGTTCTTC. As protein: CATSRTMGARNEQFF.

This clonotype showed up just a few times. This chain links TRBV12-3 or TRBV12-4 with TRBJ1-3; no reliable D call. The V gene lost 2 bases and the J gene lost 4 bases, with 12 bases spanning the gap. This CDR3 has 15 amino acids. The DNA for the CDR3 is TGTGCCAGCAGTTTAAGAATCCTACCCGGAAACACCATATATTTT. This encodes CASSLRILPGNTIYF.

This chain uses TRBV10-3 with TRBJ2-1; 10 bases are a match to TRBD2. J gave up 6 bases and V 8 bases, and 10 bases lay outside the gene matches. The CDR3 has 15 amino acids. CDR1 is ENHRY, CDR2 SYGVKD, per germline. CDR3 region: CAIRTSGAVVNEQFF. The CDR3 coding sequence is TGTGCCATCCGTACTAGCGGGGCCGTCGTCAATGAGCAGTTCTTC.

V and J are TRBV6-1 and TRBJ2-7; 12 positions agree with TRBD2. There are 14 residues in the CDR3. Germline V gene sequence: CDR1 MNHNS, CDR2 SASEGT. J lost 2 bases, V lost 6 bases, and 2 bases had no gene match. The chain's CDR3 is CASRGTSGPYEQYF. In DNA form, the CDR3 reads TGTGCCAGCAGAGGGACTAGCGGGCCCTACGAGCAGTACTTC.

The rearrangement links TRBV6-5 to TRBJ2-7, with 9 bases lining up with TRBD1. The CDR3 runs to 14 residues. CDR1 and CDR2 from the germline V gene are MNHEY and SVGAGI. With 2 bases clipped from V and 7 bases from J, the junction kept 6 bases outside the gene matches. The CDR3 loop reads CASSYAGTGWEQYF. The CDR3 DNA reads TGTGCCAGCAGTTACGCAGGGACAGGGTGGGAGCAGTACTTC.

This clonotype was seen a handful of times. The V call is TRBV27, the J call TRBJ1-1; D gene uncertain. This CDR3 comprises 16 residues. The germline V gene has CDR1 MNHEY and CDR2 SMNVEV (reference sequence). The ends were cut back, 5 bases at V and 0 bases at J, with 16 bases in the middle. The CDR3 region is CASSKNTARLNTEAFF. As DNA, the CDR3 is TGTGCCAGCAGTAAAAACACCGCGAGGCTGAACACTGAAGCTTTCTTT.

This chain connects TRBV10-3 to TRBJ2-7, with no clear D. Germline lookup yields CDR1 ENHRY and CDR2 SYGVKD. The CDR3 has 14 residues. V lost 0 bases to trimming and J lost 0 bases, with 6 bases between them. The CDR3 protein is CAISESTSSYEQYF. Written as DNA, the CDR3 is TGTGCCATCAGTGAGTCGACAAGCTCCTACGAGCAGTACTTC.

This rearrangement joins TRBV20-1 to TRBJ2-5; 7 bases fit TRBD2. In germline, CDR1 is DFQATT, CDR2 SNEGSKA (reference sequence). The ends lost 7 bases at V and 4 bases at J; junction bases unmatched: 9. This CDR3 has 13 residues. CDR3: CSGRLWGGETQYF. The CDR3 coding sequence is TGCAGTGGTCGGTTATGGGGGGGAGAGACCCAGTACTTC.

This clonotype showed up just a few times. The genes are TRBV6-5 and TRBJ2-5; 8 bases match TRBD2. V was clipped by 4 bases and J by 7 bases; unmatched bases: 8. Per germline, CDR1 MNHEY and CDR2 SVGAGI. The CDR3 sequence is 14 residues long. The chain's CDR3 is CASSSEREFVTQYF. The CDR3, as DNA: TGTGCCAGCAGTTCAGAGCGGGAGTTCGTGACCCAGTACTTC.

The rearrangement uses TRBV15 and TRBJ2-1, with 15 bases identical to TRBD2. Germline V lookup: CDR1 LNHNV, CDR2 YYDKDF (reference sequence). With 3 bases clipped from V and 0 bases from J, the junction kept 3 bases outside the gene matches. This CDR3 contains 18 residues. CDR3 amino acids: CATSRGLAGGRSYNEQFF. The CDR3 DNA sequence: TGTGCCACCAGCAGGGGACTAGCGGGAGGTCGCTCCTACAATGAGCAGTTCTTC.

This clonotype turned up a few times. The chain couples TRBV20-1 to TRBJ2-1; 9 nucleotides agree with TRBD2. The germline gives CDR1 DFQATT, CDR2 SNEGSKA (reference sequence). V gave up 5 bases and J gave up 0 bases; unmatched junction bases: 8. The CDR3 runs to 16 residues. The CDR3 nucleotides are TGCAGTGCTGCGGTAGCGGGGGCTTACTCCTACAATGAGCAGTTCTTC. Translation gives CSAAVAGAYSYNEQFF.

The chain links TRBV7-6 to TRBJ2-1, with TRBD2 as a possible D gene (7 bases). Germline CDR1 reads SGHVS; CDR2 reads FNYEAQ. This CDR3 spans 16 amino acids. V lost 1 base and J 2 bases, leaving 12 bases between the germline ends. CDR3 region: CASSLGRGGPYNEQFF. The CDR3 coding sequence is TGTGCCAGCAGCTTAGGCAGGGGAGGGCCCTACAATGAGCAGTTCTTC.

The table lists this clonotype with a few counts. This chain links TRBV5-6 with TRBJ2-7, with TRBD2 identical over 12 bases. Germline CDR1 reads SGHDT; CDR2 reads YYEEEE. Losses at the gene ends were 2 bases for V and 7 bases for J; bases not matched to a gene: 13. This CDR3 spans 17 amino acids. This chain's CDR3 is CASSFGLAGGMRREQYF. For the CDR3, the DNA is TGTGCCAGCAGCTTTGGGCTAGCGGGAGGGATGCGGCGGGAGCAGTACTTC.

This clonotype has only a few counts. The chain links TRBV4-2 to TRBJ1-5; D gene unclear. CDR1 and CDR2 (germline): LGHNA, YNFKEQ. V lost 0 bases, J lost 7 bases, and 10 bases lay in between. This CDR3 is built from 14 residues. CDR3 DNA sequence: TGTGCCAGCAGCCAAGATCGAGGTTTGCAGCCCCAGCATTTT. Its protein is CASSQDRGLQPQHF.

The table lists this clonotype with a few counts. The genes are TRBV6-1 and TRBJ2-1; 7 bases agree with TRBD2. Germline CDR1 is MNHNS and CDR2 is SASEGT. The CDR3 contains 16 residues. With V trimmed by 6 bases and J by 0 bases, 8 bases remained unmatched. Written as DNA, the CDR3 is TGTGCCAGCAGGGGGGGGAGGTATAGCTCCTACAATGAGCAGTTCTTC. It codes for CASRGGRYSSYNEQFF.

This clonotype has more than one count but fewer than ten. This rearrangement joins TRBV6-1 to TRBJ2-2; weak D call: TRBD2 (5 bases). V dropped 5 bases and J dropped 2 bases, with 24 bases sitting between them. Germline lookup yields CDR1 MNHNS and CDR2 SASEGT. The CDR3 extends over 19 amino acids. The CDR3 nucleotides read TGTGCCAGCAGTCAAAAAACCCCCCATGAGCGGACTAACACCGGGGAGCTGTTTTTT. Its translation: CASSQKTPHERTNTGELFF.

The CDR3 is CASSEAVLTEQETQYF. The CDR3 DNA follows: TGTGCCAGCAGTGAAGCTGTTTTGACGGAGCAAGAGACCCAGTACTTC. The chain carries TRBV2 and TRBJ2-5; D uncertain. CDR3 length equals 16 residues. CDR1 SNHLY and CDR2 FYNNEI come from the germline V gene. V lost 0 bases and J lost 2, with 13 bases in between.

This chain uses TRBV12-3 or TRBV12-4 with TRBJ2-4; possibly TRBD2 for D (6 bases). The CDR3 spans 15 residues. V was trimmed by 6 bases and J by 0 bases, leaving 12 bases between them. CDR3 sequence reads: CASSLQGLAKNIQYF. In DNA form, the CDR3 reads TGTGCCAGCAGCCTCCAGGGACTAGCCAAAAACATTCAGTACTTC.

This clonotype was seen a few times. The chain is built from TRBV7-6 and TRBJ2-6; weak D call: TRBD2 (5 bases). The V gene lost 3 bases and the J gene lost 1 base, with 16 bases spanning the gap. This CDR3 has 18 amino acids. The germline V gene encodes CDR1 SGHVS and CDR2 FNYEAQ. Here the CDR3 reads CASSFVSGSGSGANVLTF. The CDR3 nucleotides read TGTGCCAGCAGCTTTGTGTCGGGGTCTGGGTCTGGGGCCAACGTCCTGACTTTC.

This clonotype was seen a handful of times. This chain's CDR3 is CASSYWRGAVGTEAFF. CDR3 nucleotides: TGTGCCAGCAGTTACTGGAGGGGGGCGGTCGGCACTGAAGCTTTCTTT. This chain connects TRBV6-5 to TRBJ1-1; the D gene is possibly TRBD1 (6 bases). V was clipped by 1 base and J by 4 bases, with 16 bases between them. CDR1 is MNHEY and CDR2 is SVGAGI in the germline V gene. The CDR3 covers 16 residues.

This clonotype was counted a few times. This CDR3 reads CASSGTPTYEQYF. In DNA, the CDR3 is TGTGCCAGCAGCGGCACCCCAACCTACGAGCAGTACTTC. The chain is built from TRBV9 and TRBJ2-7; no clear D gene. Trimming took 3 bases from V and 2 from J, leaving 9 bases between them. Germline CDR1 and CDR2: SGDLS and YYNGEE. This CDR3 comprises 13 residues.

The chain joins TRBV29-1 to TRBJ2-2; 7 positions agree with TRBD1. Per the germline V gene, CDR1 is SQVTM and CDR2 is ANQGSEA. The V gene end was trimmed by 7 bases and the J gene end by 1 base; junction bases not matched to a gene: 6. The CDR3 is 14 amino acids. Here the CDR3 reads CSARQGWNTGELFF. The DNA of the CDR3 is TGCAGCGCACGACAGGGATGGAACACCGGGGAGCTGTTTTTT.

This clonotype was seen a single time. The CDR3 DNA reads as TGTGCCAGCAGCGTATGGGGTCTAGGCTACACCTTC. Encoded protein: CASSVWGLGYTF. The chain links TRBV9 to TRBJ1-2; no firm D call. Germline CDR1 is SGDLS and CDR2 is YYNGEE. V dropped 1 base and J dropped 8 bases, with 9 bases sitting between them. The CDR3 extends over 12 amino acids. Full variable domain (outside the CDR3, taken from reference TRBV9 and TRBJ1-2): DSGVTQTPKHLITATGQRVTLRCSPRSGDLSVYWYQQSLDQGLQFLIQYYNGEERAKGNILERFSAQQFPDLHSELNLSSLELGDSALYFCASSVWGLGYTFGSGTRLTVV.

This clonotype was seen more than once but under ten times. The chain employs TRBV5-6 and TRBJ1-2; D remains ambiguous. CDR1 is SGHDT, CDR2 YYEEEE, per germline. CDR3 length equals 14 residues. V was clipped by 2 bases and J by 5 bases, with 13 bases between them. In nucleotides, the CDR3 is TGTGCCAGCAGCTTTGTGACGGGTCCGTATGGCTACACCTTC. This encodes CASSFVTGPYGYTF.

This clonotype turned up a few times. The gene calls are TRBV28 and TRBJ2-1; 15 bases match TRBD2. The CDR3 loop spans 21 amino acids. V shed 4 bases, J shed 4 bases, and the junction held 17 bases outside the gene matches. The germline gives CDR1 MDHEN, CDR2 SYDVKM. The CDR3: CASSSTRPGTSGGMFYNEQFF. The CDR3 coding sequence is TGTGCCAGCAGTTCAACCCGGCCCGGGACTAGCGGGGGGATGTTTTACAATGAGCAGTTCTTC.

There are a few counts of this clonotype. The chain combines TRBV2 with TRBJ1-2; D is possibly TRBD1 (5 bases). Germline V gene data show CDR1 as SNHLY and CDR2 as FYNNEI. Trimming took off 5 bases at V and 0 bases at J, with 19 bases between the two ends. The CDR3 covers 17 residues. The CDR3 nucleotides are TGTGCCAGCAGTCTCAGGGAGCGGGGGTTTTCTAACTATGGCTACACCTTC. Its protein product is CASSLRERGFSNYGYTF.

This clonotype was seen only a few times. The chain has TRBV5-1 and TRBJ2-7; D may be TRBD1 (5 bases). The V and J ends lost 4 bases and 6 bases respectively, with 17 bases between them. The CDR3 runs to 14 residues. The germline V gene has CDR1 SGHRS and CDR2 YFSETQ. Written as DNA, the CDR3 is TGCGCCAGCAGCAACGGTCAGGGTCTGAGCGAGCAGTACTTC. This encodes CASSNGQGLSEQYF.